This T cell receptor beta chain was found in a study of cytomegalovirus exposure and HLA in healthy donors. Study-level information: Roughly 170 million T cells yielded some 120 million unique TCR beta sequences in earlier analysis.

This clone has more than one count but fewer than ten. Its antigen remains unidentified. Whole-study findings and limits: The investigators catalogued 150 or so TCR beta chains as cytomegalovirus-associated.

Both 60 Vbeta primers and 13 Jbeta primers went into the PCR. Repertoires were generated with immunoSEQ multiplex PCR, while TCRdb's copy carries only in-frame clones and drops some. This sample yields 85,000 to 110,000 clones, of which 75% to 85% are seen a single time; 10% belongs to the top ten. This CDR3 has 15 amino acids. The V and J ends lost 6 bases and 4 bases, in that order; junction bases with no gene match: 11. From germline, CDR1 is MNHEY and CDR2 SVGAGI. The chain couples TRBV6-5 to TRBJ2-7; TRBD1 agrees at 8 bases. The specimen was PBMCs. The TCR was taken from a woman aged 18-29 years in good health and CMV-seropositive. The CDR3 DNA follows: TGTGCCAGCAGCCCCTCCGGGACAGGCCGGTACGAGCAGTACTTC. Amino acid sequence: CASSPSGTGRYEQYF.